A selection of T cell receptor beta chains follows, all from one sample in a study of control samples from healthy donors and cancer patients. Assay: immunoSEQ multiplex PCR; the TCRdb copy retains only in-frame clones and omits some. The sample lists about 130,000 clones, roughly nine tenths seen once, with under 2% in the top ten. The sample taken for sequencing was blood. These receptors originate from a young man in good health. Both conserved end residues are part of each CDR3. D genes are given only for firm matches. Some rows have no size entry. The others give once, few or many, or a class for an expanded clone.

V gene	J gene	D gene	clone size	CDR3 DNA	CDR3 protein
TRBV9	TRBJ2-2	TRBD1	few	TGTGCCAGCAGCGTAGGGCAGGGGGCCGGGGAGCTGTTTTTT	CASSVGQGAGELFF
TRBV11-3	TRBJ2-2	TRBD2	-	TGTGCCAGCAGCTCCTCGGGAGGGAACACCGGGGAGCTGTTTTTT	CASSSSGGNTGELFF
TRBV6-2/TRBV6-3	TRBJ2-6	TRBD1	-	TGTGCCAGCAGTTACGGACAGGCTGGGGCCAACGTCCTGACTTTC	CASSYGQAGANVLTF
TRBV28	TRBJ1-2	-	-	TGTGCCAGCAGTTTATTCTCTCCGGGGGCTAGGGTTGATGGCTACACCTTC	CASSLFSPGARVDGYTF
TRBV6-2/TRBV6-3	TRBJ2-7	-	-	TGTGCCAGCAGTCGAACGGCGGACGCGATACTCGAGCAGTACTTC	CASSRTADAILEQYF
TRBV15	TRBJ2-1	-	-	TGTGCCACCAGCAGAGTCCCAGACAATGAGCAGTTCTTC	CATSRVPDNEQFF
TRBV27	TRBJ1-3	TRBD1	-	TGTGCCAGCCACGACCCAGGGGGCTACCCCATATATTTT	CASHDPGGYPIYF
TRBV7-2	TRBJ2-1	-	-	TGTGCCAGCAGCTTAGGGGGGAGAGGTAACAATGAGCAGTTCTTC	CASSLGGRGNNEQFF
TRBV20-1	TRBJ2-3	-	-	TGCAGTGCGGGACTGGCAGATACGCAGTATTTT	CSAGLADTQYF
TRBV7-2	TRBJ1-6	-	-	TGTGCCAGCAGCTTAGGGCAGCGAAAGAGCTCCTATAATTCACCCCTCCACTTT	CASSLGQRKSSYNSPLHF
TRBV18	TRBJ1-1	-	-	TGTGCCAGCTCACTACTGGGCCAGATTAGGCGGGGTGAGGGCACTGAAGCTTTCTTT	CASSLLGQIRRGEGTEAFF
TRBV5-1	TRBJ2-7	TRBD1	-	TGCGCCAGCAGCCAGGGGACAGGGGGCTCATACGAGCAGTACTTC	CASSQGTGGSYEQYF
TRBV5-4	TRBJ2-1	-	-	TGTGCCAGCAGCTTGGCCGGGAGCGGCTCCTACAATGAGCAGTTCTTC	CASSLAGSGSYNEQFF